The sequence of this TCR beta chain was determined in a study of blood T cell repertoires in COVID-19. As for the study in general: The origin of the acute and convalescent COVID-19 samples was the United States, Italy and Spain. PBMCs, B-cell-depleted T cells, or T cells were the source of the cDNA or gDNA that made up the material.

This CDR3 is built from 17 residues. V was shortened by 1 base and J by 4 bases, with 20 bases between the two germline ends. The germline V gene encodes CDR1 SGHTA and CDR2 FQGNSA. TCRdb keeps only in-frame clones here, not all; method: immunoSEQ multiplex PCR. Among tens of thousands of clones listed, more than 60% were seen once. The rearrangement links TRBV7-2 to TRBJ2-7, with a possible D match to TRBD2 (6 bases). The TCR was taken from a human donor in a cohort sampled during active COVID-19. The specimen sequenced was peripheral blood. In DNA, the CDR3 is TGTGCCAGCAGCTTAGTTGGCGGGTTCGGGGGTATTTACGAGCAGTACTTC. It specifies CASSLVGGFGGIYEQYF.